This paragraph covers one T cell receptor (beta chain) sequence. V was trimmed by 5 bases and J by 4 bases, leaving 18 bases between them. Looked up from germline, CDR1 is SGHTA and CDR2 is FQGNSA. There are 15 residues in the CDR3. The sample is drawn from a study of T cell changes during pregnancy in multiple sclerosis. Assay: immunoSEQ multiplex PCR; the TCRdb copy retains only in-frame clones and omits some. The data show about 69,000 clones, approximately 90% seen once. Sample: peripheral blood, taken before pregnancy. The chain is built from TRBV7-2 and TRBJ2-7; maybe TRBD1 (6 bases). This clonotype originated in a female donor with multiple sclerosis, enrolled in a pregnancy study. Written as DNA, the CDR3 is TGTGCCAGCAGCGTCAAGACAGGCATCAAATACGAGCAGTACTTC. It specifies CASSVKTGIKYEQYF.